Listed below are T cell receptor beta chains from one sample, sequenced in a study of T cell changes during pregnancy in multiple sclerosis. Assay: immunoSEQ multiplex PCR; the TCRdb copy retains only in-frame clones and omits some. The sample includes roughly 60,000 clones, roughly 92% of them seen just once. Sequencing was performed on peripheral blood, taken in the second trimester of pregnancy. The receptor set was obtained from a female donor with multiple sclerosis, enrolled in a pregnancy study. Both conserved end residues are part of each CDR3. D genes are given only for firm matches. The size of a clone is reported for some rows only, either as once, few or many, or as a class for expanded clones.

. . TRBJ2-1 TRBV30 TGTGCCTGGAGCGCACCGGGACTCAGCTCCTACAATGAGCAGTTCTTC CAWSAPGLSSYNEQFF
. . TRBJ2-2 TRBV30 TGTGCCTGGAGTGTACAAGGGGATCCTAACACCGGGGAGCTGTTTTTT CAWSVQGDPNTGELFF
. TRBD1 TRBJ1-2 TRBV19 TGTGCCAGTAGTCCCCGGACAGGGCCCTATGGCTACACCTTC CASSPRTGPYGYTF
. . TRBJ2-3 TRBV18 TGTGCCAGCTCACCAGGCCCAGATACGCAGTATTTT CASSPGPDTQYF
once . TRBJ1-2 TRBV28 TGTGCCAGCACCAGAGAGGGTCATGGCACCTTC CASTREGHGTF
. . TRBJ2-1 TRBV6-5 TGTGCCAGCACCACCCCCCAGGTGGGTGAGCAGTTCTTC CASTTPQVGEQFF
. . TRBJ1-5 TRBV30 TGTGCCTGGAGTGTGGAGGGCAGGCAGCCCCAGCATTTT CAWSVEGRQPQHF
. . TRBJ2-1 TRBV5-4 TGTGCCAGCAGGTTAGGAGGGAAACTCTACAATGAGCAGTTCTTC CASRLGGKLYNEQFF
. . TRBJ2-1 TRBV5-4 TGTGCCAGCAGCCGCCCCCGAACAGGGAGCTCCTACAATGAGCAGTTCTTC CASSRPRTGSSYNEQFF
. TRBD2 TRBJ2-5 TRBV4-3 TGCGCCAGCAGCCAATTATTCGCGGGAGGGCCGGGTGAGACCCAGTACTTC CASSQLFAGGPGETQYF
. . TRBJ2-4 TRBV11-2 TGTGCCAGCAGCCCACGTCTCAGGGGCGGCAGAAACATTCAGTACTTC CASSPRLRGGRNIQYF
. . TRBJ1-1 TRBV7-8 TGTGCCAGCCCCCCCGCGGGCGGGAACACTGAAGCTTTCTTT CASPPAGGNTEAFF
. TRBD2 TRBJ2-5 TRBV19 TGTGCCAGTAGTATCAGGGTTGGGTTAGCGGGAGTGCAGACCCAGTACTTC CASSIRVGLAGVQTQYF
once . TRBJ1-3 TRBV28 TGTGCCAGCAGCCCATTCCAGGGGTTCTCTGGAAACACCATATATTTT CASSPFQGFSGNTIYF
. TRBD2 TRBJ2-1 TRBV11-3 TGTGCCAGCAGATCCTCGGGGGGGGGTGAGCAGTTCTTC CASRSSGGGEQFF
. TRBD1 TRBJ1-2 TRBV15 TGTGCCACCAGCAGAGACCAACAGGGGAGGAGAGGCTACACCTTC CATSRDQQGRRGYTF
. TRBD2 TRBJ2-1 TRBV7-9 TGTGCCAGCAGCCCCGGGACTAGCGCCGTTGAGCAGTTCTTC CASSPGTSAVEQFF
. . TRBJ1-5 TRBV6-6 TGTGCCAGCATGTCGACGGGGTTCAGCAATCAGCCCCAGCATTTT CASMSTGFSNQPQHF
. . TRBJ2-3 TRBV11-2 TGTGCCAGCAGCTTAGTTGCGGGCACAGATACGCAGTATTTT CASSLVAGTDTQYF
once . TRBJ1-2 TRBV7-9 TGTGCCAGCAGCTTAGTCCTTAGCGGGGGTAGGGACTATGGCTACACCTTC CASSLVLSGGRDYGYTF
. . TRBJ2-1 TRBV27 TGTGCCAGCAGTTTATCCCCAGGACTCAGCTCCTACAATGAGCAGTTCTTC CASSLSPGLSSYNEQFF
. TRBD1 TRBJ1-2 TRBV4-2 TGTGCCAGCAGCCAAGCCCAGGGGGACTATGGCTACACCTTC CASSQAQGDYGYTF
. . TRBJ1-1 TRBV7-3 TGTGCCAGCAGCCGTGGCGGGGACACTGAAGCTTTCTTT CASSRGGDTEAFF
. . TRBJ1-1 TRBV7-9 TGTGCCAGCAGCTTTGAGGTTGGCGCAGCTGAAGCTTTCTTT CASSFEVGAAEAFF
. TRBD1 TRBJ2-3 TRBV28 TGTGCCAGCAGACTCGGACAGGGCAGGTATGGGGGCACAGATACGCAGTATTTT CASRLGQGRYGGTDTQYF
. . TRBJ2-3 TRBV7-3 TGTGCCAGCAGCTTAATAGCGGAGCCTCGGGATACGCAGTATTTT CASSLIAEPRDTQYF